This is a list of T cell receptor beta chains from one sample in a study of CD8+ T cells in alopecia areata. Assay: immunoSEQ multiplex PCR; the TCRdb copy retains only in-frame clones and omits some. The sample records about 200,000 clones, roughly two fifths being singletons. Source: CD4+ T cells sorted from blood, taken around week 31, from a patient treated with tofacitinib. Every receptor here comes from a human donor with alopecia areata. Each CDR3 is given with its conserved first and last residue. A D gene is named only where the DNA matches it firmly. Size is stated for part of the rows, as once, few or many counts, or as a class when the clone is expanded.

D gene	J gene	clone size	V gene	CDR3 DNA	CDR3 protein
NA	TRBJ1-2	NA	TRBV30	TGTGCCTGGACGGGACGGAACTATGGCTACACCTTC	CAWTGRNYGYTF
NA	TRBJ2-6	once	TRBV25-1	TGTGCCAGCAGTCCTCCAGGGGCTGGGGCCAACGTCCTGACTTTC	CASSPPGAGANVLTF
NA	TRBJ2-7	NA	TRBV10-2	TGCGCCAGCAGTGAGCAGGGACAAGTCTCCTACGAGCAGTACTTC	CASSEQGQVSYEQYF
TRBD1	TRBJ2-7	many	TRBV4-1	TGCGCCAGCAGCCCCACCCAAGTACAGGGGGCGAACGAGCAGTACTTC	CASSPTQVQGANEQYF
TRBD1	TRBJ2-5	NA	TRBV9	TGTGCCAGCAGCGTGGGGACAGGGGACCGGGAGACCCAGTACTTC	CASSVGTGDRETQYF
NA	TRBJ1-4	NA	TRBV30	TGTGCCTGGACTCAGAAATCGGTTTCTGAAAAACTGTTTTTT	CAWTQKSVSEKLFF
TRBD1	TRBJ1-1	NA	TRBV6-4	TGTGCCAGCAGTGAAGGGACAGGGGCGGTCACTGAAGCTTTCTTT	CASSEGTGAVTEAFF
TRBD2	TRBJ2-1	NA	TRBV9	TGTGCCAGCAGCGTCCCTAGCGGAAACTACAATGAGCAGTTCTTC	CASSVPSGNYNEQFF
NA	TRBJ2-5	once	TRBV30	TGTGCCTGGAGTGTAAGAACGGCTTCTGGAGAGACCCAGTACTTC	CAWSVRTASGETQYF
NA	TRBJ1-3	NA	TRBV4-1	TGCGCCAGCAGCCAAGATAAAGGTCTGCACTCTGGAAACACCATATATTTT	CASSQDKGLHSGNTIYF
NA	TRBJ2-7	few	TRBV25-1	TGTGCCCTCCATAAGGTTAACTACGAGCAGTACTTC	CALHKVNYEQYF
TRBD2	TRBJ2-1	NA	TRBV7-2	TGTGCCAGCAGCCAAAGCGGGACCTACAATGAGCAGTTCTTC	CASSQSGTYNEQFF
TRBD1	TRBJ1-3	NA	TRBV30	TGTGGACAGGGGAAAGGAGGAAACACCATATATTTT	CGQGKGGNTIYF
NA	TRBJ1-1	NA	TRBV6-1	TGTGCCAGCAGTGACAGGGTGTACAACACTGAAGCTTTCTTT	CASSDRVYNTEAFF
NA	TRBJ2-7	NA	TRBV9	TGTGCCAGCAGCGTAGAAACCGGTTACGAGCAGTACTTC	CASSVETGYEQYF
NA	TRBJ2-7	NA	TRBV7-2	TGTGCCAGCAGCTCCCTCGACGAGCAGTACTTC	CASSSLDEQYF
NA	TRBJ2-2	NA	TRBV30	TGTGCCCTCAACAGAGGCGGAGGAAACACCGGGGAGCTGTTTTTT	CALNRGGGNTGELFF
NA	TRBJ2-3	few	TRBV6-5	TGTGCCAGCAGTCGGGACACCACAGATACGCAGTATTTT	CASSRDTTDTQYF
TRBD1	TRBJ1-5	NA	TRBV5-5	TGTGCCAGCAGCCCGCACCCACAGGGGAGGAGCAATCAGCCCCAGCATTTT	CASSPHPQGRSNQPQHF
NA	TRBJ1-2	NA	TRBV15	TGTGCCACCAGCAGAGTAGTCGGGGAGGGTGGCTACACCTTC	CATSRVVGEGGYTF
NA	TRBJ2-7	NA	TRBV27	TGTGCCAGCAGTCCCGGAGGGTGGGGCCTAACCTACGAGCAGTACTTC	CASSPGGWGLTYEQYF
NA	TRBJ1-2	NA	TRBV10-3	TGTGCCATCAGTGACTACGACAGGAACTATGGCTACACCTTC	CAISDYDRNYGYTF
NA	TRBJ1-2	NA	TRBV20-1	TGCAGTGCCCTTCAGATCTATGGCTACACCTTC	CSALQIYGYTF
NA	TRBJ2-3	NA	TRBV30	TGTGCCTGGAGAAGGCTGTTGGATACGCAGTATTTT	CAWRRLLDTQYF
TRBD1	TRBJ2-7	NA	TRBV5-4	TGTGCCAGCAGCTCGGGACAGCTTGGCGACGAGCAGTACTTC	CASSSGQLGDEQYF
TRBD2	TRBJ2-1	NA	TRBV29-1	TGCAGCGCAAGGGGACTAGCGGGAGGGAGCTCCTACAATGAGCAGTTCTTC	CSARGLAGGSSYNEQFF
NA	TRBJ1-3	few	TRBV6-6	TGTGCCAGCAGTTACACGGGCAGGGCCACTGGAAACACCATATATTTT	CASSYTGRATGNTIYF
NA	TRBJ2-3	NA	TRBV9	TGTGCCAGCAGCGTAGTGAGTAGCACAGATACGCAGTATTTT	CASSVVSSTDTQYF
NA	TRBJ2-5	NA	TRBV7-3	TGTGCCAGCAGCTTAGGGCTGGGTGGGAAAGGAGAGACCCAGTACTTC	CASSLGLGGKGETQYF
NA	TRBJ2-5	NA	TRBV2	TGTGCCAGCAGTCAAGGGGGGCAACCACAAGAGACCCAGTACTTC	CASSQGGQPQETQYF
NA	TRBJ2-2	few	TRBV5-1	TGCGCCAGCAGCTCAGTCGGGGAGCTGTTTTTT	CASSSVGELFF
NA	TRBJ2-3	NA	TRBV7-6	TGTGCCAGCAGCTTACCAGGAACAGATACGCAGTATTTT	CASSLPGTDTQYF
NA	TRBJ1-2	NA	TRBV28	TGTGCCAGCAGTTTAGGGTTAGGCTATGGCTACACCTTC	CASSLGLGYGYTF
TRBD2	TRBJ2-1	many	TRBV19	TGTGCCAGTAGTATTTCTAGCGGGTGGGACAATGAGCAGTTCTTC	CASSISSGWDNEQFF
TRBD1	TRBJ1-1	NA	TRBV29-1	TGCAGCGCGAGGGACAGCCCTGAAGCTTTCTTT	CSARDSPEAFF
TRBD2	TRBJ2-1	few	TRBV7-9	TGTGCCAGCAGCTTAGACTACCTAGCGGGAGCTATGGAGCAGTTCTTC	CASSLDYLAGAMEQFF
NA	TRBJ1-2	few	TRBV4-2	TGTGCCAGCAGCCAAGAGGTGGAGGGGAACTATGGCTACACCTTC	CASSQEVEGNYGYTF
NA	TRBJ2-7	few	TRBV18	TGTGCCAGCTCGCCCCCGAGGGGATCGAGTTCTTACGAGCAGTACTTC	CASSPPRGSSSYEQYF
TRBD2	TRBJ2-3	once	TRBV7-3	TGTGCCAGCAGCTTAATCGGCCGGCTAGCGGGGGATACAGATACGCAGTATTTT	CASSLIGRLAGDTDTQYF
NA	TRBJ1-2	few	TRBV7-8	TGTGCCAGCAGCTTAGGCCGGGAACCGCTATCCTATGGCTACACCTTC	CASSLGREPLSYGYTF
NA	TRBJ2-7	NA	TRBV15	TGTGCCACCAGCAGAGATCACGGAGGGGGCGAGCAGTACTTC	CATSRDHGGGEQYF
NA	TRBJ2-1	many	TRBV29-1	TGCAGCGTTGAAGATGGGGGCTATGAGCAGTTCTTC	CSVEDGGYEQFF
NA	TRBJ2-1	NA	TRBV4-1	TGCGCCAGCAGCCAAGTGGGAGCAAAGGACAATGAGCAGTTCTTC	CASSQVGAKDNEQFF
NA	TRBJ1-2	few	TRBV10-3	TGTGCCATCAGTGCTTCAGGGGTTGATGGCTACACCTTC	CAISASGVDGYTF
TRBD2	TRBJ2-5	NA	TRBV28	TGTGCCAGCAGTACCCGGACTAGCGGAGGGCTGGCCCAAGAGACCCAGTACTTC	CASSTRTSGGLAQETQYF
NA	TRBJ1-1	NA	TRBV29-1	TGCAGCGTTTGTCTCATGCAGGGAAGAACTGAAGCTTTCTTT	CSVCLMQGRTEAFF